A single sample gave rise to the 29 T cell receptor beta chains below, sequenced in a study of T cells in Graves' hyperthyroidism and ophthalmopathy. Researchers amplified the TCR beta CDR3 regions from RNA transcripts. When the TCR CDR3 underwent first-round RT-PCR, the HTBI primer set was used. Each CDR3 protein gets one entry after TCRdb re-called the multiplex PCR reads with MiXCR. The data hold over 200,000 distinct CDR3 sequences, with approximately 17% observed a single time. Material: blood. The receptors stem from a man between 45 and 60 years old with Graves' hyperthyroidism.

The chain employs TRBV20-1 and TRBJ2-7; 16 nucleotides align to TRBD2. J lost 5 bases, V lost 6 bases, and 10 bases had no gene match. The CDR3 totals 16 residues. The V gene's germline CDR1 is DFQATT and CDR2 SNEGSKA (reference sequence). The CDR3 here is CSAKGTSGRGGHEQYF. CDR3 nucleotide sequence: TGCAGTGCAAAAGGGACTAGCGGGAGGGGCGGACACGAGCAGTACTTC.

The chain links TRBV4-1 to TRBJ1-1; weak D call: TRBD1 (6 bases). The CDR3 length is 14 residues. Germline V lookup: CDR1 MGHRA, CDR2 YSYEKL. V dropped 10 bases and J dropped 3 bases, with 18 bases sitting between them. The CDR3 region has the DNA TGCGCCACCACCCTGGGGGGCTTAGACACTGAAGCTTTCTTT. Translated, it gives CATTLGGLDTEAFF.

The V call is TRBV9, the J call TRBJ2-2, with 10 bases lining up with TRBD2. The CDR3 runs 16 residues. Germline CDR1 reads SGDLS; CDR2 reads YYNGEE. J gave up 5 bases and V 0 bases, and 4 bases lay outside the gene matches. The CDR3 DNA is TGTGCCAGCAGCGTAGCTCCTAGCGGGAGAACCGGGGAGCTGTTTTTT. Protein: CASSVAPSGRTGELFF.

This clonotype has at least ten counts. The V and J genes are TRBV27 and TRBJ2-1, with 9 bases identical to TRBD2. Trimming at V came to 5 bases and at J to 6 bases, leaving 8 bases not matched to a gene. The CDR3 contains 15 residues. From germline, CDR1 is MNHEY and CDR2 SMNVEV (reference sequence). The CDR3 reads CASSGRGAGGNEQFF. CDR3 bases: TGTGCCAGCAGTGGGCGGGGAGCGGGAGGCAATGAGCAGTTCTTC.

About this clonotype itself: Because the CDR3 is missing its conserved closing phenylalanine or tryptophan, this is likely a read error. V gene TRBV2 combines with J gene TRBJ1-1; D unresolved. V lost 5 bases, J lost 6 bases, and 13 bases lay in between. The CDR3 runs to 13 residues. Germline lookup yields CDR1 SNHLY and CDR2 FYNNEI. The CDR3 DNA follows: TGTGCCAGCAGTCCACGGTCTCGCGCTGAAGCTTTCCTT. Protein: CASSPRSRAEAFL.

V and J are TRBV11-2 and TRBJ2-7; 7 bases are a match to TRBD1. The germline V gene encodes CDR1 SGHAT and CDR2 FQNNGV. This CDR3 region has 13 residues. The J segment lost 5 bases and the V segment lost 5 bases, leaving 6 bases of the junction unmatched. CDR3 nucleotides: TGTGCCAGCAGCGGGACAGACGGCGACGAGCAGTACTTC. Translated, it gives CASSGTDGDEQYF.

Comments on this clonotype: This sequence may be a read error, since a much larger clone differs from it by one base. The rearrangement links TRBV28 to TRBJ2-1; 7 bases are a match to TRBD2. Germline CDR1 reads MDHEN; CDR2 reads SYDVKM. The CDR3 extends over 12 amino acids. This chain's CDR3 is CASSLRAREPFF. In DNA form, the CDR3 reads TGTGCCAGCAGTTTAAGGGCGCGGGAGCCGTTCTTC.

This clonotype has a count of ten or more. V is TRBV3-1 and J is TRBJ1-4, with TRBD1 as a possible D gene (6 bases). The length of the CDR3 is 14 residues. Trimming removed 4 bases at V and 6 bases at J, with 12 bases between. The germline gives CDR1 LGHDT, CDR2 YNNKEL (reference sequence). The CDR3 DNA reads TGTGCCAGCAGCCGAGGGGGATCGGATGAAAAACTGTTTTTT. Amino acid sequence: CASSRGGSDEKLFF.

This clonotype was detected a few times. V and J are TRBV6-1 and TRBJ1-3, with no clear D. This CDR3 contains 15 residues. Germline V gives CDR1 MNHNS, CDR2 SASEGT. The germline V and J ends were trimmed by 5 bases and 0 bases, with 11 bases remaining between them. The CDR3 spells CASSFRAASGNTIYF. As DNA, the CDR3 is TGTGCCAGCAGTTTCCGGGCTGCCTCTGGAAACACCATATATTTT.

This clonotype was recorded many times. This chain uses TRBV6-2 or TRBV6-3 with TRBJ2-5; no firm D call. V dropped 5 bases and J dropped 2 bases, with 18 bases sitting between them. CDR3 length: 16 residues. Germline assignment: CDR1 MNHEY and CDR2 SVGEGT. The CDR3 DNA is TGTGCCAGCAGTCCCGGTGTCGCGGTCTTACAAGAGACCCAGTACTTC. As protein: CASSPGVAVLQETQYF.

At least ten counts were recorded for this clonotype. The J gene is TRBJ2-3, the V gene TRBV27, with a weak D call TRBD2 (6 bases). Germline V CDR1 and CDR2: MNHEY, SMNVEV (reference sequence). Between the trimmed V and J ends, which lost 2 bases and 2 bases, there was a span of 23 bases. The CDR3 totals 19 residues. The CDR3 reads CASSLTLEGLAFTTDTQYF. As DNA, the CDR3 is TGTGCCAGCAGTTTAACCCTCGAGGGTCTAGCGTTTACCACAGATACGCAGTATTTT.

V is TRBV28 and J is TRBJ2-1; D gene unclear. The CDR3 covers 15 residues. V was shortened by 4 bases and J by 0 bases, with 10 bases between the two germline ends. Germline V gene lookup returns CDR1 MDHEN and CDR2 SYDVKM. CDR3 in amino acids: CASSSILFSYNEQFF. The CDR3 bases are TGTGCCAGCAGTTCTATACTTTTCTCCTACAATGAGCAGTTCTTC.

There are many counts of this clonotype. The V gene is TRBV30, the J gene TRBJ1-2; D gene uncertain. This CDR3 region has 13 residues. Per germline, CDR1 GTSNPN and CDR2 SVGIG (reference sequence). V lost 0 bases to trimming and J lost 3 bases, with 8 bases between them. This CDR3 is CAWSVGFHYGYTF. The CDR3 coding sequence is TGTGCCTGGAGTGTCGGCTTCCACTATGGCTACACCTTC.

This rearrangement joins TRBV28 to TRBJ2-4; TRBD2 aligns across 12 bases. Germline trimming cut 2 bases from V and 12 bases from J; bases unmatched to any gene: 8. The CDR3 runs 15 residues. The germline gives CDR1 MDHEN, CDR2 SYDVKM. The CDR3 DNA follows: TGTGCCAGCAGTTTAACCCCGACTAGCGGGAGATCTCAGTACTTC. Translated, it gives CASSLTPTSGRSQYF.

This rearrangement joins TRBV5-4 to TRBJ1-1; D remains unclear. V was cut by 5 bases and J by 7 bases, with 12 bases left in between. This CDR3 has 12 amino acids. The germline CDR1 and CDR2 sequences are SGHNT and YYREEE (reference sequence). The chain's CDR3 is CASSSDGNEAFF. The CDR3 DNA reads as TGTGCCAGCAGTTCCGACGGCAATGAAGCTTTCTTT.

In its sample, this clonotype was seen many times. The gene calls are TRBV2 and TRBJ2-3; TRBD1 is a possible D gene (6 bases). The CDR3 runs to 14 residues. With 2 bases removed from V and 2 bases from J, the gap between germline ends came to 8 bases. From germline, CDR1 is SNHLY and CDR2 FYNNEI. CDR3 in DNA: TGTGCCAGCAGTGAACAGGGGATCACAGATACGCAGTATTTT. This translates into CASSEQGITDTQYF.

This clonotype was detected ten times or more. This chain uses TRBV29-1 with TRBJ1-1, with no clear D. The CDR3 has 13 amino acids. Trimming removed 6 bases from V and 6 bases from J, with 17 bases in between. Germline values: CDR1 SQVTM, CDR2 ANQGSEA. The CDR3 is CSVKDVLVSEAFF. In DNA, the CDR3 is TGCAGCGTGAAGGACGTTTTGGTGTCTGAAGCTTTCTTT.

This clonotype showed up just a few times. The V call is TRBV11-2, the J call TRBJ1-2, with no clear D. This CDR3 region has 13 residues. V was cut by 0 bases and J by 8 bases, with 10 bases left in between. Germline V gene sequence: CDR1 SGHAT, CDR2 FQNNGV. CDR3 DNA sequence: TGTGCCAGCAGCTTAGATCTGAGAGGGGGCTACACCTTC. Protein: CASSLDLRGGYTF.

This chain connects TRBV19 to TRBJ1-5; weak D call: TRBD1 (6 bases). The CDR3 contains 16 residues. Germline CDR1 LNHDA, CDR2 SQIVND (reference sequence). V was cut by 3 bases and J by 5 bases, with 17 bases left in between. The CDR3 here is CASSMSGQNAYQPQHF. CDR3 DNA: TGTGCCAGTAGTATGTCCGGACAGAATGCCTATCAGCCCCAGCATTTT. The whole variable domain, filled in from reference TRBV19 and TRBJ1-5, reads DGGITQSPKYLFRKEGQNVTLSCEQNLNHDAMYWYRQDPGQGLRLIYYSQIVNDFQKGDIAEGYSVSREKKESFPLTVTSAQKNPTAFYLCASSMSGQNAYQPQHFGDGTRLSIL.

This clonotype was seen repeatedly, ten times or more. This chain joins TRBV7-2 and TRBJ2-7; 7 bases agree with TRBD2. The CDR3 length is 13 residues. The germline V gene has CDR1 SGHTA and CDR2 FQGNSA. After removal of 5 bases from V and 2 bases from J, the junction contained 3 bases not matched to a gene. Here the CDR3 DNA reads TGTGCCAGCAGCCTCCGGGGGGCCTACGAGCAGTACTTC. It translates to CASSLRGAYEQYF.

This clonotype was counted only a few times. The chain has TRBV20-1 and TRBJ2-1; D is ambiguous. CDR3 length: 15 residues. Germline CDR1 is DFQATT and CDR2 is SNEGSKA (reference sequence). The germline V and J ends were trimmed by 0 bases and 0 bases, with 9 bases remaining between them. The CDR3 region is CSARDHRVSYNEQFF. The DNA for the CDR3 is TGCAGTGCTAGAGATCACCGGGTCTCCTACAATGAGCAGTTCTTC.

The V and J genes are TRBV29-1 and TRBJ1-2, with no clear D. Trimming took off 5 bases at V and 8 bases at J, with 15 bases between the two ends. Per the germline V gene, CDR1 is SQVTM and CDR2 is ANQGSEA. The CDR3 length is 12 residues. CDR3 region: CSVRRDDQGYTF. Written as DNA, the CDR3 is TGCAGCGTTCGCCGGGATGACCAGGGCTACACCTTC.

This clonotype was recorded only once. The CDR3 loop is CSVGAVEQPQHF. The DNA of the CDR3 is TGCAGCGTTGGAGCGGTGGAGCAGCCCCAGCATTTT. The V call is TRBV29-1, the J call TRBJ1-5; no clear D. V was pared by 4 bases and J by 7 bases, with 11 bases between. The germline CDR1 and CDR2 sequences are SQVTM and ANQGSEA. This CDR3 has 12 residues.

This clonotype has ten or more counts. The chain carries TRBV2 and TRBJ2-1; no reliable D call. Trimming removed 6 bases at V and 4 bases at J, with 4 bases between. CDR1 is SNHLY, CDR2 FYNNEI, per germline. The CDR3 runs to 11 residues. The CDR3 coding sequence is TGTGCCAGCAGAGTTTACAATGAGCAGTTCTTC. Its protein is CASRVYNEQFF.

This clonotype was observed a handful of times. The chain is built from TRBV6-5 and TRBJ2-6; a possible D gene is TRBD2 (6 bases). V dropped 0 bases and J dropped 4 bases, with 13 bases sitting between them. CDR3 length: 17 residues. The germline gives CDR1 MNHEY, CDR2 SVGAGI. The CDR3 is CASSYSAGYSGANVLTF. The DNA for the CDR3 is TGTGCCAGCAGTTACTCGGCGGGATACTCCGGGGCCAACGTCCTGACTTTC.

This clonotype was counted many times. The rearrangement joins TRBV6-1 to TRBJ2-5, with 7 bases that match TRBD1. Germline lookup yields CDR1 MNHNS and CDR2 SASEGT. The J segment lost 2 bases and the V segment lost 0 bases, leaving 0 bases of the junction unmatched. This CDR3 is built from 14 residues. The CDR3 nucleotides read TGTGCCAGCAGTGAAGCGACAGGGCAAGAGACCCAGTACTTC. Its translation: CASSEATGQETQYF.

CDR3 sequence (DNA): TGCGCCGGCCAGGGGAGAACCAGCACAGATACGCAGTATTTT. Encoded protein: CAGQGRTSTDTQYF. This chain uses TRBV10-1 with TRBJ2-3; D perhaps matches TRBD1 (6 bases). CDR1 WNHNN and CDR2 SYGVQD come from the germline V gene (reference sequence). Trimming shortened V by 11 bases and J by 0 bases, and 15 bases separated the two germline ends. This CDR3 is built from 14 residues.

This chain connects TRBV5-4 to TRBJ1-1, with 10 bases fitting TRBD1. The length of the CDR3 is 15 residues. Germline CDR1 reads SGHNT; CDR2 reads YYREEE (reference sequence). V dropped 3 bases and J dropped 5; count of bases not matched to a gene: 7. The CDR3 DNA reads as TGTGCCAGCAGCTCCCGGGACAGGGGAGGGACTGAAGCTTTCTTT. Protein product: CASSSRDRGGTEAFF.

This clonotype was detected a few times. V usage is TRBV20-1 and J usage is TRBJ2-1, with TRBD1 matching over 10 bases. The ends lost 6 bases at V and 6 bases at J; junction bases unmatched: 5. The length of the CDR3 is 13 residues. Germline CDR1 DFQATT, CDR2 SNEGSKA (reference sequence). CDR3 protein: CSAIRTGGNEQFF. The DNA of the CDR3 is TGCAGTGCCATCAGGACAGGGGGCAATGAGCAGTTCTTC.